Listed below are T cell receptor beta chains from one sample, sequenced in a study of cytotoxic CD8 clonotypes in ibrutinib-treated CLL. Sequencing used immunoSEQ multiplex PCR; TCRdb keeps in-frame clones, though not all of them. The sample shows hundreds of thousands of clones, 70% of them seen only once. Sequenced material: PBMCs, taken after 24 months of ibrutinib treatment. The receptors originated from a human donor with chronic lymphocytic leukemia. Both conserved end residues are part of each CDR3. A D gene is named only where the DNA matches it firmly. A clone size is listed for some rows: how often the clone was seen (once, few, many), or a class if it is expanded.

V gene	clone size	J gene	D gene	CDR3 DNA	CDR3 protein
TRBV20-1	-	TRBJ2-5	TRBD2	TGCAGTGGAGTAGCGGGAGGGACCCAGTACTTC	CSGVAGGTQYF
TRBV6-5	-	TRBJ2-7	TRBD2	TGTGCCAGCAGTTACATAGCGGGAGTCTCCTACGAGCAGTACTTC	CASSYIAGVSYEQYF
TRBV27	few	TRBJ2-7	-	TGTGCCAGCAGTTTGGACGAGGCCTACGAGCAGTACTTC	CASSLDEAYEQYF
TRBV20-1	-	TRBJ1-5	-	TGCAGTGCCGTTAGCAATCAGCCCCAGCATTTT	CSAVSNQPQHF
TRBV4-1	few	TRBJ2-3	TRBD2	TGCGCCAGCAGCCAAGAAGAGCTAGCGGGACCTCCCCCTAGCACAGATACGCAGTATTTT	CASSQEELAGPPPSTDTQYF
TRBV15	few	TRBJ1-4	TRBD1	TGTGCCACCAGCCAACCGGGACAGGGGGCGAAAAAACTGTTTTTT	CATSQPGQGAKKLFF
TRBV2	once	TRBJ1-5	-	TGTGCCAGCAGTGCAACCCAGGGGCCTTATAGCAATCAGCCCCAGCATTTT	CASSATQGPYSNQPQHF
TRBV27	-	TRBJ2-1	-	TGTGCCAGCAGTTTTACTAGCCCGGCGTCTGAGCAGTTCTTC	CASSFTSPASEQFF
TRBV28	-	TRBJ2-3	-	TGTGCCAGCAGAGCCCCCCAGCAGCGACTCACAGATACGCAGTATTTT	CASRAPQQRLTDTQYF
TRBV27	-	TRBJ2-7	-	TGTGCCTCCGCCGGCGGGTCCCGCGAGCAGTACTTC	CASAGGSREQYF
TRBV7-9	-	TRBJ1-1	-	TGTGCCAGCAGCTTTGAGAGTTTCCAAAGGGCTTTCTTT	CASSFESFQRAFF
TRBV29-1	-	TRBJ2-1	-	TGCAGCGTTGAACTACGACCCGGCGTCAATGAGCAGTTCTTC	CSVELRPGVNEQFF
TRBV10-1	-	TRBJ2-1	TRBD1	TGCGCCAGCCGAGACAGGGAAGCCTACAATGAGCAGTTCTTC	CASRDREAYNEQFF
TRBV15	once	TRBJ2-2	TRBD2	TGTGCCACCAGCAGAGATGGACTAGCCTCCCCGAACACCGGGGAGCTGTTTTTT	CATSRDGLASPNTGELFF
TRBV6-5	-	TRBJ1-5	-	TGTGCCAGCAGTTACTCCCGAAATCAGCCCCAGCATTTT	CASSYSRNQPQHF
TRBV2	-	TRBJ2-1	TRBD2	TGTGCCAGCAGTCCAGCGGGAGGGCGCAACTACAATGAGCAGTTCTTC	CASSPAGGRNYNEQFF
TRBV25-1	-	TRBJ2-3	-	TGTGCCAGCAGTGATTCAACAGGCACAGATACGCAGTATTTT	CASSDSTGTDTQYF
TRBV30	-	TRBJ1-5	-	TGTGCCTGGAGTGGCGGCAATCAGCCCCAGCATTTT	CAWSGGNQPQHF
TRBV12-5	-	TRBJ2-1	-	TGTGCTAGTGGGGCCAACGGTAATCAGTTCTTC	CASGANGNQFF
TRBV9	-	TRBJ2-1	TRBD2	TGTGCCAGCAGCTCCCGTCCGGGAGGGAACAATGAGCAGTTCTTC	CASSSRPGGNNEQFF
TRBV28	few	TRBJ2-5	-	TGTGCCAGCAGTTTAATTAGCCGGGAGACCCAGTACTTC	CASSLISRETQYF
TRBV10-3	once	TRBJ2-5	-	TGTGCCATCAAAGGGGGAGAGACCCAGTACTTC	CAIKGGETQYF
TRBV15	-	TRBJ2-1	-	TGTGCCACCAGCAGAGATCTCGAAGATGAGCAGTTCTTC	CATSRDLEDEQFF
TRBV7-2	-	TRBJ1-5	-	TGTGCCAGCAGCTTAGGTTTTGACAGTCAGCCCCAGCATTTT	CASSLGFDSQPQHF
TRBV30	-	TRBJ1-4	-	TGTGCCTGGAGTCCTCTCTCTTCAACCGAAAAACTGTTTTTT	CAWSPLSSTEKLFF
TRBV5-1	once	TRBJ2-7	TRBD2	TGCGCCAGCAGCGTCACTAGCGCTTCCTACGAGCAGTACTTC	CASSVTSASYEQYF
TRBV18	-	TRBJ1-3	-	TGTGCCAGCTCACGAGACAGCTCTGGAAACACCATATATTTT	CASSRDSSGNTIYF
TRBV27	few	TRBJ1-3	-	TGTGCCAGCAGTTTATCAAGCTCTGGAAACACCATATATTTT	CASSLSSSGNTIYF
TRBV6-5	once	TRBJ1-1	-	TGTGCCAGCAGTTACGCCGGGGTGCCTGAAGCTTTCTTT	CASSYAGVPEAFF
TRBV6-5	few	TRBJ2-7	TRBD2	TGTGCCAGCAGTCCATCTAGCGGGAGGAACGAGCAGTACTTC	CASSPSSGRNEQYF
TRBV2	-	TRBJ2-5	TRBD2	TGTGCCAGCAGCTTTCTAGCGGGAAACTTCGAGACCCAGTACTTC	CASSFLAGNFETQYF
TRBV5-4	-	TRBJ2-1	-	TGTGCCAGCAGCTTGGCCACTAGTAAATTGAATGAGCAGTTCTTC	CASSLATSKLNEQFF
TRBV29-1	once	TRBJ1-1	-	TGCAGCGTAGGGATGAACACTGAAGCTTTCTTT	CSVGMNTEAFF
TRBV5-1	few	TRBJ2-1	-	TGCGCCAGCAGCTTGCAAGCGGAGCAGTTCTTC	CASSLQAEQFF
TRBV2	-	TRBJ2-1	TRBD2	TGTGCCAGCAGAACAGGACTAGCCTCCTACAATGAGCAGTTCTTC	CASRTGLASYNEQFF
TRBV7-2	-	TRBJ2-7	TRBD2	TGTGCCAGCAGCTTAGCGCTAGCGGTCTCCGAGCAGTACTTC	CASSLALAVSEQYF
TRBV6-5	-	TRBJ2-2	-	TGTGCCAGCAGTCCAGAGAACACCGGGGAGCTGTTTTTT	CASSPENTGELFF
TRBV29-1	-	TRBJ1-5	TRBD1	TGCAGCGTCTTGGACAGGGCTAATAGCAATCAGCCCCAGCATTTT	CSVLDRANSNQPQHF
TRBV5-4	few	TRBJ2-7	-	TGTGCCAGCAGCCCCTCGGAGTCCTACGAGCAGTACTTC	CASSPSESYEQYF
TRBV4-2	-	TRBJ2-7	TRBD2	TGTGCCAGCAGCTATACTAGCGGGAACTCCTACGAGCAGTACTTC	CASSYTSGNSYEQYF
TRBV25-1	-	TRBJ2-3	-	TGTGCCAGCAGTCGACAGAGCACAGATACGCAGTATTTT	CASSRQSTDTQYF
TRBV30	-	TRBJ2-3	TRBD2	TGTGCCTGGAGTTCGAGCGGGAGGGCCCTTGGCACAGATACGCAGTATTTT	CAWSSSGRALGTDTQYF
TRBV5-6	-	TRBJ2-2	TRBD1	TGTGCCAGCAGATGGGGACAGGGAGCCGGGGAGCTGTTTTTT	CASRWGQGAGELFF
TRBV10-3	-	TRBJ2-7	-	TGTGCCATCAGTGATCTTTACGAGCAGTACTTC	CAISDLYEQYF
TRBV20-1	-	TRBJ1-5	-	TGCAGTGCTTGGGGGGAGGGTCTGCATTTT	CSAWGEGLHF
TRBV18	-	TRBJ2-7	TRBD2	TGTGCCAGCTCACCAATAGCGGGAGACGGCAACGAGCAGTACTTC	CASSPIAGDGNEQYF
TRBV29-1	-	TRBJ1-5	-	TGCAGCGTCGCCCGGGACGCTAATCAGCCCCAGCATTTT	CSVARDANQPQHF
TRBV7-2	-	TRBJ2-2	-	TGTGCCAGCAGCCAAATAGGGACCGGGGAGCTGTTTTTT	CASSQIGTGELFF
TRBV19	few	TRBJ1-5	-	TGTGCCAGCCAACCATCCACGGCCCAGCCCCAGCATTTT	CASQPSTAQPQHF
TRBV28	-	TRBJ1-1	-	TGTGCCAGCAGTTTGCCCCAAAACACTGAAGCTTTCTTT	CASSLPQNTEAFF
TRBV19	-	TRBJ2-7	TRBD1	TGTGCCAGTAGGGGACAGGGAGCGGGATTCTACGAGCAGTACTTC	CASRGQGAGFYEQYF
TRBV28	-	TRBJ1-2	-	TGTGCCAGCTCTAAAGGACACTTTAACTATGGCTACACCTTC	CASSKGHFNYGYTF
TRBV27	-	TRBJ2-3	-	TGTGCCACCCAAAGAACGGGCAGGGGTAGTGCAGATACGCAGTATTTT	CATQRTGRGSADTQYF
TRBV5-1	few	TRBJ2-7	-	TGCGCCAGCAGCTTGGGACTCACCTACTCCTACGAGCAGTACTTC	CASSLGLTYSYEQYF
TRBV7-8	-	TRBJ1-3	-	TGTGCCAGCAGCTGGGGATTTGGAAACACCATATATTTT	CASSWGFGNTIYF
TRBV2	few	TRBJ1-5	-	TGTGCCAGCAAAGGACATGACAACCAGCCCCAGCATTTT	CASKGHDNQPQHF
TRBV27	-	TRBJ2-3	TRBD1	TGTGCCAGCAGACCTCAGGGGGCCTGGTTGCAGTATTTT	CASRPQGAWLQYF
TRBV25-1	-	TRBJ2-7	-	TGTGCCAGCGCCCCCGGTCGCGGAAATTTACTCGAGCAGTACTTC	CASAPGRGNLLEQYF
TRBV4-3	-	TRBJ2-6	TRBD1	TGCGCCAGCAGCCAAGATAGAGGGGGCACCGGGGCCAACGTCCTGACTTTC	CASSQDRGGTGANVLTF
TRBV30	-	TRBJ2-2	TRBD1	TGTGCCTGGAGTGTACTGGGACAGGGGGCGTTCGGGGAGCTGTTTTTT	CAWSVLGQGAFGELFF